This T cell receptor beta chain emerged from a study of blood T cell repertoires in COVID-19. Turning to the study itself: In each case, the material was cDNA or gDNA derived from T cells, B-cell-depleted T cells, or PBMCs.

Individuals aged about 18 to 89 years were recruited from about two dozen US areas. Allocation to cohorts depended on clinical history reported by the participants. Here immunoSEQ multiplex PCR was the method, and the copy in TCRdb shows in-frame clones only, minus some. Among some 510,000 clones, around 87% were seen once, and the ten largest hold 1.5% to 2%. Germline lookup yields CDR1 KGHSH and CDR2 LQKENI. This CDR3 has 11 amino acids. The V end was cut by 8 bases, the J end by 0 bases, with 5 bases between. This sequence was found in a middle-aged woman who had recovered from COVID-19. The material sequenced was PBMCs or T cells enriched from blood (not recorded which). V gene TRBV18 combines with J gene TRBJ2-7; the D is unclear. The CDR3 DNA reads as TGTGCCAGCGCCAGCTCCTACGAGCAGTACTTC. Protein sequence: CASASSYEQYF.